This T cell receptor (beta chain) was found in a study of T cells after yellow fever vaccination (dated by TCRdb to between 2018 and 2021). The study in broad terms: The SMART-Seq v4 Ultra Low Input RNA kit was used to prepare libraries from fractions with low cell numbers. To follow T-cell clones before and after primary and booster YFV17D yellow fever vaccination, bulk TCR alpha and beta repertoires were sequenced over time. Two healthy male donors, one aged 18 to 30 and one aged 30 to 40 years, made up the cohort. Bulk PBMC replicates and cell subsets were isolated from blood drawn at multiple timepoints before and after both primary and secondary immunization. Study-wide conclusions, independent of this receptor: Computational filtering was required because FACS-sorted repertoires could contain abundant contaminating clonotypes from the bulk population. A small fraction of clonotypes appeared in both the CD4 and CD8 compartments, likely as a result of convergent recombination. The secondary T-cell response was found to be weaker but faster than the primary response, with a peak reached on day 5 rather than on day 15. The study included only a couple of donors, which limits how far the findings can be generalized. Most clones expanded after primary vaccination (almost 97% of CD4 and roughly 90% of CD8) were re-detected after the booster, suggesting that broad memory maintenance occurred.

TCR cDNA was synthesized by 5'RACE template switching, which introduced a universal primer site and unique molecular identifiers. Priming for cDNA synthesis came from both the TCR alpha and TCR beta constant segments. Two PCR steps were used to amplify libraries, with sample barcodes and sequencing adapters being added in the second step. Sequencing of libraries was performed on Illumina HiSeq 2500 (2x100 bp) or NovaSeq (2x150 bp). In the paper's pipeline: Reads were demultiplexed and collapsed into UMI consensus sequences with MIGEC, and V(D)J alignment was performed with MiXCR. Using edgeR on replicate PBMC samples, clonotypes were called vaccine-responding if FDR was below 0.01 and the log2 fold change was above 5 up to day 15. Each bulk clonotype was labeled CD4 or CD8 based on which sequenced repertoire, CD4 or CD8, contained the clonotype at higher abundance. The public reads were run again by TCRdb, first through fastp at Q25 and then through MiXCR, and only productive beta chains were kept. Identical CDR3 proteins give one entry, which carries the most common genes and DNA. The V and J calls were not made by the authors but by TCRdb's processing. The sample table records roughly 260,000 distinct CDR3 sequences; over 10% of these occur just once. About 0.51% of the sample lies in the top ten.

Read against the paper, the sample's treatment or condition label means: live attenuated yellow fever vaccine strain. A standard Ficoll-Paque protocol was used to isolate PBMCs from peripheral blood. CD4 and CD8 T-cell fractions were isolated with Dynabeads CD4 and CD8 positive selection kits. TriZol was used to extract RNA from bulk PBMCs, CD4 and CD8 fractions, and dextramer-positive and dextramer-negative fractions. V has 6 bases trimmed and J has 2 bases trimmed; junction bases matching no gene number 9. The CDR3 holds 15 amino acids from the cysteine to the phenylalanine. The kept DNA is CDR3 alone, 45 bases in frame from the first base. As regards this clonotype: The clone's antigen remains unknown. Base qualities are not provided; no much larger clone lies one nucleotide away.

The receptor's source is a man aged 25-45 years who received the YFV17D yellow fever vaccine. The material sequenced was CD4+ T cells sorted from PBMCs, taken 45 days after the yellow fever booster vaccination. The rearranged segments are TRBV12-3 or TRBV12-4 and TRBJ2-7; a stretch of 8 junction bases matches TRBD1. The DNA reads TGTGCCAGCAGCGAAACAGGGGGGCCCGCCTACGAGCAGTACTTC. Its translation reads: CASSETGGPAYEQYF.